Each of the 32 T cell receptor beta chains below was sequenced from the same sample in a study of CD8 T cells in Susac syndrome. RNA was extracted with the RNeasy kit, and a quantity of roughly 0.5 to 1 ug was reverse transcribed using random hexamers. TCRdb reprocessed the immunoSEQ multiplex PCR reads via MiXCR and lists one record per CDR3 protein. This repertoire shows some 77,000 distinct CDR3 sequences, 90% to 95% found once; its top ten account for about 0.52%. The sequencing input was CD4+ T cells from PBMCs. These receptors originate from a human donor with Susac syndrome.

The CDR3 protein is CSAERLVEQPQHF. CDR3 nucleotide sequence: TGCAGTGCTGAGCGCCTCGTGGAGCAGCCCCAGCATTTT. The chain employs TRBV20-1 and TRBJ1-5, with unresolved D. Trimming pared 5 bases from V and 7 bases from J, leaving 15 bases between. Germline V gives CDR1 DFQATT, CDR2 SNEGSKA (reference sequence). This CDR3 is 13 amino acids long.

The CDR3 DNA is TGCAGTGCTCGAGGGGGACAGGGGGCCTGGAATTCACCCCTCCACTTT. Encoded protein: CSARGGQGAWNSPLHF. The V gene is TRBV20-1, the J gene TRBJ1-6; 12 bases are shared with TRBD1. Germline-derived CDR1 and CDR2 are DFQATT and SNEGSKA (reference sequence). This CDR3 has 16 amino acids. Germline trimming cut 5 bases from V and 7 bases from J; bases unmatched to any gene: 9.

The rearrangement joins TRBV28 to TRBJ1-1; 9 nucleotides match TRBD1. Per germline, CDR1 MDHEN and CDR2 SYDVKM. The CDR3 covers 14 residues. Losses at the gene ends were 5 bases for V and 5 bases for J; bases not matched to a gene: 6. This CDR3 reads CASSVNRGQTEAFF. CDR3 DNA sequence: TGTGCCAGCAGTGTGAACAGGGGGCAAACTGAAGCTTTCTTT.

This clonotype was detected once. The rearrangement uses TRBV7-9 and TRBJ1-1; D is unresolved. The CDR3 has 13 residues. CDR1 and CDR2 from the germline V gene are SEHNR and FQNEAQ (reference sequence). With 4 bases removed from V and 2 bases from J, the gap between germline ends came to 8 bases. The CDR3 region is CASSYGFNTEAFF. The CDR3 region has the DNA TGTGCCAGCAGCTACGGGTTTAACACTGAAGCTTTCTTT.

The chain has TRBV28 and TRBJ2-3; D unclear. Germline lookup yields CDR1 MDHEN and CDR2 SYDVKM. The CDR3 spans 13 residues. Trimming removed 4 bases at V and 7 bases at J, with 12 bases between. The DNA of the CDR3 is TGTGCCAGCAGTTCGTCCGACGGGTATACGCAGTATTTT. It yields the protein CASSSSDGYTQYF. Together with reference TRBV28 and TRBJ2-3, the CDR3 gives the full variable domain: DVKVTQSSRYLVKRTGEKVFLECVQDMDHENMFWYRQDPGLGLRLIYFSYDVKMKEKGDIPEGYSVSREKKERFSLILESASTNQTSMYLCASSSSDGYTQYFGPGTRLTVL.

The chain combines TRBV18 with TRBJ1-3; TRBD1 matches 7 bases. J gave up 4 bases and V 1 base, and 7 bases lay outside the gene matches. The length of the CDR3 is 16 residues. Per germline, CDR1 KGHSH and CDR2 LQKENI. In DNA, the CDR3 is TGTGCCAGCTCACCACTTATGAAGGGGGCAGGAAACACCATATATTTT. It yields the protein CASSPLMKGAGNTIYF.

This clonotype appeared a few times. The rearrangement uses TRBV19 and TRBJ1-5, with 8 bases identical to TRBD1. The CDR3 loop spans 15 amino acids. The trim removed 8 bases at V and 0 bases at J, leaving 6 bases unmatched. Germline loops: CDR1 LNHDA, CDR2 SQIVND (reference sequence). CDR3 DNA: TGTGCCAGTTTGGACAGGGTCTATAGCAATCAGCCCCAGCATTTT. It encodes CASLDRVYSNQPQHF. Variable domain in full (rest from reference TRBV19 and TRBJ1-5): DGGITQSPKYLFRKEGQNVTLSCEQNLNHDAMYWYRQDPGQGLRLIYYSQIVNDFQKGDIAEGYSVSREKKESFPLTVTSAQKNPTAFYLCASLDRVYSNQPQHFGDGTRLSIL.

The chain carries TRBV14 and TRBJ2-7, with 7 bases identical to TRBD1. Trimming cost V 4 bases and J 6 bases; bases outside gene matches: 6. The length of the CDR3 is 13 residues. Per the germline V gene, CDR1 is SGHDN and CDR2 is FVKESK. The DNA of the CDR3 is TGTGCCAGCAGCCCTCGACAGGGAAGCGAGCAGTACTTC. It translates to CASSPRQGSEQYF.

The chain is built from TRBV14 and TRBJ2-5; D gene ambiguous. The CDR3 is 15 amino acids. Trimming removed 1 base from V and 7 bases from J, with 16 bases in between. Per germline, CDR1 SGHDN and CDR2 FVKESK. The CDR3: CASSQGSMTQWTQYF. Here the CDR3 DNA reads TGTGCCAGCAGCCAAGGGTCAATGACTCAATGGACCCAGTACTTC.

The chain employs TRBV7-9 and TRBJ2-5, with unresolved D. The V gene's germline CDR1 is SEHNR and CDR2 FQNEAQ (reference sequence). V was cut by 4 bases and J by 5 bases, with 8 bases left in between. CDR3 size: 12 residues. The CDR3 sequence is CASSYNRETQYF. CDR3 in DNA: TGTGCCAGCAGCTACAATCGGGAGACCCAGTACTTC.

The V gene is TRBV30, the J gene TRBJ2-1; 11 positions agree with TRBD2. Germline V lookup: CDR1 GTSNPN, CDR2 SVGIG (reference sequence). This CDR3 region has 15 residues. V lost 3 bases and J lost 3; bases outside the gene matches: 4. CDR3 amino acids: CAWRLAGGRYNEQFF. The DNA of the CDR3 is TGTGCCTGGAGGTTAGCGGGAGGGCGCTACAATGAGCAGTTCTTC.

CDR3 in amino acids: CSVDRGYTF. The DNA of the CDR3 is TGCAGCGTTGATCGCGGCTACACCTTC. The rearrangement uses TRBV29-1 and TRBJ1-2; no firm D call. V shed 3 bases and J shed 8 bases, with 4 bases lying between them. Germline CDR1 reads SQVTM; CDR2 reads ANQGSEA. The CDR3 length is 9 residues.

CDR3 in amino acids: CASSQVFGGEQFF. As DNA, the CDR3 is TGTGCCAGCAGCCAAGTTTTTGGGGGAGAGCAGTTCTTC. J is TRBJ2-1 and V is TRBV3-1, with D perhaps given as TRBD1 or TRBD2 (5 bases each). The CDR3 sequence is 13 residues long. V gave up 1 base and J gave up 10 bases, with 11 bases separating them. CDR1 LGHDT and CDR2 YNNKEL come from the germline V gene (reference sequence).

This chain connects TRBV5-6 to TRBJ1-5; tentatively, D is TRBD1 (5 bases). In germline, CDR1 is SGHDT, CDR2 YYEEEE. The CDR3 sequence is 16 residues long. The V end was cut by 0 bases, the J end by 1 base, with 11 bases between. This CDR3 reads CASSLGGLFSNQPQHF. The CDR3 DNA sequence: TGTGCCAGCAGCTTGGGGGGCTTGTTCAGCAATCAGCCCCAGCATTTT.

This chain connects TRBV5-1 to TRBJ2-1, with TRBD2 identical over 16 bases. Trimming took 4 bases from V and 7 from J; bases not matched to a gene: 20. The CDR3 runs to 21 residues. Germline V CDR1 and CDR2: SGHRS, YFSETQ. The CDR3 coding sequence is TGCGCCAGCAGCCGCTCCAGTTCCCCGGGACTAGCGGGGGGGTTGAGAAATGAGCAGTTCTTC. Its translation is CASSRSSSPGLAGGLRNEQFF.

The J gene is TRBJ1-4, the V gene TRBV2; 7 positions match TRBD1. Trimming at V came to 7 bases and at J to 8 bases, leaving 7 bases not matched to a gene. Germline V CDR1 and CDR2: SNHLY, FYNNEI. This CDR3 contains 13 residues. The chain's CDR3 is CASMGQTQEKLFF. The CDR3 nucleotides are TGTGCCAGCATGGGACAGACTCAAGAAAAACTGTTTTTT.

V is TRBV5-1 and J is TRBJ1-1, with D tentatively TRBD1 (6 bases). Trimming took off 4 bases at V and 6 bases at J, with 16 bases between the two ends. CDR1 and CDR2 from the germline V gene are SGHRS and YFSETQ. The CDR3 consists of 14 residues. CDR3 region: CASSAGTTESEAFF. Here the CDR3 DNA reads TGCGCCAGCAGCGCCGGGACAACCGAATCTGAAGCTTTCTTT.

This chain links TRBV20-1 with TRBJ2-1, with D tentatively TRBD2 (5 bases). The length of the CDR3 is 14 residues. Germline V CDR1 and CDR2: DFQATT, SNEGSKA (reference sequence). V was trimmed by 0 bases and J by 8 bases, leaving 14 bases between them. Here the CDR3 reads CSAREPGSGHEQFF. The DNA of the CDR3 is TGCAGTGCTAGAGAGCCAGGCAGCGGACATGAGCAGTTCTTC.

The rearrangement links TRBV13 to TRBJ1-2, with a possible D match to TRBD1 (5 bases). There are 14 residues in the CDR3. Germline V gene sequence: CDR1 PRHDT, CDR2 FYEKMQ (reference sequence). The germline V and J ends were trimmed by 5 bases and 5 bases, with 15 bases remaining between them. DNA for the CDR3: TGTGCCAGCAGCCGCCTCGGGGCCCCGTATGGCTACACCTTC. This translates into CASSRLGAPYGYTF.

The chain combines TRBV5-1 with TRBJ1-1, with unresolved D. Trimming took 2 bases from V and 10 from J, leaving 18 bases between them. Per the germline V gene, CDR1 is SGHRS and CDR2 is YFSETQ. This CDR3 is 14 amino acids long. DNA of the CDR3: TGCGCCAGCAGCTTCGTCGAGGACTCTTGGGGAGCTTTCTTT. Its translation is CASSFVEDSWGAFF.

For the CDR3, the DNA is TGTGCTAGTGGTTTGGTATACAGTAAAGGTCTCTCACCCCTCCACTTT. As protein: CASGLVYSKGLSPLHF. This chain joins TRBV12-5 and TRBJ1-6; D gene uncertain. CDR1 and CDR2 (germline): LGHNT, FRNRAP. The V and J ends lost 0 bases and 10 bases respectively, with 16 bases between them. The CDR3 is 16 amino acids. Drawing the rest from reference TRBV12-5 and TRBJ1-6, the complete variable domain is DARVTQTPRHKVTEMGQEVTMRCQPILGHNTVFWYRQTMMQGLELLAYFRNRAPLDDSGMPKDRFSAEMPDATLATLKIQPSEPRDSAVYFCASGLVYSKGLSPLHFGNGTRLTVT.

The rearrangement uses TRBV21-1 and TRBJ1-5; the table calls TRBD1, which could not be checked here. TRBV21-1 is listed as a pseudogene. The CDR3 runs 16 residues. CDR3 residues: CASSKESGAGNQPQHF. The CDR3 DNA sequence: TGTGCCAGCAGCAAAGAATCGGGGGCTGGCAATCAGCCCCAGCATTTT.

This sequence joins TRBV6-5 and TRBJ1-2, with 9 nucleotides matching TRBD1. CDR3 length equals 15 residues. In germline, CDR1 is MNHEY, CDR2 SVGAGI. The ends lost 3 bases at V and 1 base at J; junction bases unmatched: 3. CDR3 amino acids: CASSYTGGLNYGYTF. DNA of the CDR3: TGTGCCAGCAGTTATACAGGGGGCCTTAACTATGGCTACACCTTC.

CDR3 coding DNA: TGCGCCAGCAGCCCCACTCCGGACGGCCTTAGGGCCCAGCATTTT. This encodes CASSPTPDGLRAQHF. The chain links TRBV4-1 to TRBJ1-5; D gene uncertain. V was clipped by 4 bases and J by 11 bases, with 21 bases between them. This CDR3 comprises 15 residues. Germline V CDR1 and CDR2: MGHRA, YSYEKL.

The chain links TRBV19 to TRBJ2-7, with unresolved D. Trimming left V 1 base short and J 3 bases short, with 7 bases between. Germline-derived CDR1 and CDR2 are LNHDA and SQIVND (reference sequence). The CDR3 totals 13 residues. CDR3 protein: CASSIGSHYEQYF. In nucleotides, the CDR3 is TGTGCCAGTAGTATAGGCAGCCACTACGAGCAGTACTTC. The full variable domain, completed using reference TRBV19 and TRBJ2-7, is DGGITQSPKYLFRKEGQNVTLSCEQNLNHDAMYWYRQDPGQGLRLIYYSQIVNDFQKGDIAEGYSVSREKKESFPLTVTSAQKNPTAFYLCASSIGSHYEQYFGPGTRLTVT.

The chain carries TRBV7-9 and TRBJ2-7; possibly TRBD2 for D (6 bases). Germline lookup yields CDR1 SEHNR and CDR2 FQNEAQ (reference sequence). V dropped 5 bases and J dropped 0 bases, with 14 bases sitting between them. The CDR3 totals 15 residues. CDR3 bases: TGTGCCAGCAGCCTAGTAGCGGCACTCTCCTACGAGCAGTACTTC. It encodes CASSLVAALSYEQYF.

This rearrangement joins TRBV30 to TRBJ1-2, with a weak D call TRBD1 (6 bases). The CDR3 is 14 amino acids. The germline V gene has CDR1 GTSNPN and CDR2 SVGIG (reference sequence). V was cut by 5 bases and J by 6 bases, with 19 bases left in between. As DNA, the CDR3 is TGTGCCTGGGACCCCCCCGACAGGTTAAATGGCTACACCTTC. It yields the protein CAWDPPDRLNGYTF.

This chain connects TRBV5-6 to TRBJ1-2; the D gene is possibly TRBD1 (5 bases). Deletions cut 4 bases from V and 4 bases from J, with 20 bases between. The CDR3 is made up of 16 amino acids. Germline V gives CDR1 SGHDT, CDR2 YYEEEE. The CDR3 loop reads CASSAWWTKTPYGYTF. The DNA for the CDR3 is TGTGCCAGCAGCGCCTGGTGGACAAAAACACCCTATGGCTACACCTTC.

This chain joins TRBV13 and TRBJ2-3; 13 bases are a match to TRBD2. The V gene's germline CDR1 is PRHDT and CDR2 FYEKMQ (reference sequence). The CDR3 loop spans 17 amino acids. V lost 5 bases and J lost 6; bases outside the gene matches: 11. DNA of the CDR3: TGTGCCAGCAGCCTCCATTCGACTAGCGGGGGGCGGGATACGCAGTATTTT. Residues: CASSLHSTSGGRDTQYF.

The V call is TRBV19, the J call TRBJ2-2; D possibly corresponds to TRBD2 (7 bases). The CDR3 spans 15 residues. V was pared by 3 bases and J by 4 bases, with 12 bases between. Germline CDR1 LNHDA, CDR2 SQIVND (reference sequence). Here the CDR3 reads CASSIRGAVTGELFF. CDR3 coding DNA: TGTGCCAGTAGTATTCGGGGGGCCGTCACCGGGGAGCTGTTTTTT.

The rearrangement links TRBV29-1 to TRBJ1-1; the D is unclear. Between the trimmed V and J ends, which lost 5 bases and 4 bases, there was a span of 11 bases. The CDR3 totals 12 residues. Germline lookup yields CDR1 SQVTM and CDR2 ANQGSEA. In DNA, the CDR3 is TGCAGCGTTACCAGACTTAGCACTGAAGCTTTCTTT. Protein product: CSVTRLSTEAFF. Based on the CDR3 plus reference TRBV29-1 and TRBJ1-1, the full variable domain is SAVISQKPSRDICQRGTSLTIQCQVDSQVTMMFWYRQQPGQSLTLIATANQGSEATYESGFVIDKFPISRPNLTFSTLTVSNMSPEDSSIYLCSVTRLSTEAFFGQGTRLTVV.

The chain is built from TRBV18 and TRBJ1-5, with a tentative D call TRBD1 (5 bases). Trimming shortened V by 3 bases and J by 0 bases, and 9 bases separated the two germline ends. CDR3 length equals 15 residues. The germline CDR1 and CDR2 sequences are KGHSH and LQKENI. The CDR3 here is CASSPQTDSNQPQHF. CDR3 coding DNA: TGTGCCAGCTCACCGCAGACAGATAGCAATCAGCCCCAGCATTTT.